What follows are 30 T cell receptor beta chains derived from one specimen sequenced in a study of cytomegalovirus exposure and HLA in healthy donors. Both 60 Vbeta primers and 13 Jbeta primers went into the PCR. The protocol was immunoSEQ multiplex PCR, while the TCRdb copy is restricted to in-frame clones and leaves out a portion. The repertoire holds about 200,000 clones, with 82% as singletons. Sequencing used PBMCs. The receptors were sampled from a woman in her 50s in good health and CMV-seropositive.

Remarks on this clone: At one of its ends the junction is not consistent with the germline gene, which may arise from a read error. V gene TRBV2 combines with J gene TRBJ2-4, with TRBD1 identical over 7 bases. The V gene's germline CDR1 is SNHLY and CDR2 FYNNEI. This CDR3 has 15 amino acids. CDR3 DNA sequence: TGTGCCAGCCACGGGACAGAGCTAGCCAAAAACAGTCAGTACTTC. Protein sequence: CASHGTELAKNSQYF.

This chain connects TRBV27 to TRBJ2-7; D may be TRBD1 (5 bases). The germline V gene has CDR1 MNHEY and CDR2 SMNVEV (reference sequence). V dropped 8 bases and J dropped 1 base, with 18 bases sitting between them. The CDR3 consists of 15 residues. The CDR3 region has the DNA TGTGCCAGCGGTAGCTTAGGGGTACAATCCTACGAGCAGTACTTC. Its translation: CASGSLGVQSYEQYF.

The V call is TRBV10-2, the J call TRBJ1-3, with 7 bases aligning to TRBD1. The CDR3 has 12 residues. The germline V gene encodes CDR1 WSHSY and CDR2 SAAADI. Trimming at V came to 6 bases and at J to 7 bases, leaving 3 bases not matched to a gene. The DNA of the CDR3 is TGCGCCAGCAGCGACAGGGTTAACACCATATATTTT. It is translated as CASSDRVNTIYF.

The rearrangement uses TRBV29-1 and TRBJ2-1; unclear D gene. This CDR3 region has 16 residues. The V gene lost 0 bases and the J gene lost 0 bases, with 12 bases spanning the gap. Per the germline V gene, CDR1 is SQVTM and CDR2 is ANQGSEA. The CDR3 region has the DNA TGCAGCGTTGAAGAAGCTCCCCACTTCTCCTACAATGAGCAGTTCTTC. This sequence encodes CSVEEAPHFSYNEQFF.

The V and J genes are TRBV18 and TRBJ2-5, with 10 bases matching TRBD1. Germline V CDR1 and CDR2: KGHSH, LQKENI. Losses at the gene ends were 5 bases for V and 3 bases for J; bases not matched to a gene: 3. The CDR3 has 14 amino acids. CDR3 in amino acids: CASSYGTGEETQYF. CDR3 nucleotides: TGTGCCAGCTCATATGGGACAGGGGAAGAGACCCAGTACTTC. Filled out from reference TRBV18 and TRBJ2-5, the complete variable domain reads NAGVMQNPRHLVRRRGQEARLRCSPMKGHSHVYWYRQLPEEGLKFMVYLQKENIIDESGMPKERFSAEFPKEGPSILRIQQVVRGDSAAYFCASSYGTGEETQYFGPGTRLLVL.

As regards this clone: The junction departs from germline at one end; a sequencing error may be responsible. This sequence joins TRBV30 and TRBJ2-4; 12 nucleotides agree with TRBD2. CDR3 size: 17 residues. Germline assignment: CDR1 GTSNPN and CDR2 SVGIG (reference sequence). The CDR3 reads CAWSTRTSGAPTNSQYF. In nucleotides, the CDR3 is TGTGCCTGGAGTACACGGACTAGCGGGGCTCCAACAAACAGTCAGTACTTC.

The chain employs TRBV30 and TRBJ2-7, with a tentative D call TRBD2 (5 bases). This CDR3 is 12 amino acids long. The germline V gene encodes CDR1 GTSNPN and CDR2 SVGIG (reference sequence). The V end lost 1 base, the J end lost 7 bases, and 11 bases lay between the germline ends. CDR3 protein: CAWSEIAREQYF. In DNA, the CDR3 is TGTGCCTGGAGTGAAATAGCGAGGGAGCAGTACTTC.

The CDR3 DNA follows: TGTGCCAGCAGTGACGCGGGGAGCACAGATACGCAGTATTTT. Translating gives CASSDAGSTDTQYF. V and J are TRBV6-4 and TRBJ2-3; perhaps TRBD2 as D (6 bases). The CDR3 sequence is 14 residues long. V shed 2 bases and J shed 0 bases, with 6 bases lying between them. The germline gives CDR1 MRHNA, CDR2 SNTAGT.

This clone was detected only once. The chain employs TRBV5-6 and TRBJ1-1; D perhaps matches TRBD1 (6 bases). The germline V gene has CDR1 SGHDT and CDR2 YYEEEE. V gave up 4 bases and J gave up 3 bases, with 16 bases separating them. CDR3 length: 15 residues. CDR3 residues: CASSKLATGYTEAFF. CDR3 DNA: TGTGCCAGCAGCAAGCTAGCAACAGGGTACACTGAAGCTTTCTTT.

The V and J genes are TRBV7-3 and TRBJ2-5; maybe TRBD1 (6 bases). The V and J ends lost 4 bases and 1 base respectively, with 7 bases between them. Germline CDR1 and CDR2: SGHTA and FQGTGA. The CDR3 sequence is 13 residues long. CDR3 DNA: TGTGCCAGCAGCTCGGACAGCCAAGAGACCCAGTACTTC. Its translation is CASSSDSQETQYF.

This chain joins TRBV6-1 and TRBJ2-5; D might be TRBD2 (6 bases). The end of the DNA is better explained by TRBJ2-7, so the J call may be wrong. Germline CDR1 reads MNHNS; CDR2 reads SASEGT. The CDR3 loop spans 15 amino acids. In nucleotides, the CDR3 is TGTGCCAGCAGTGAAGGGGACTCGAGGGTTTACGAGCAGTACTTC. Its translation: CASSEGDSRVYEQYF.

The rearrangement uses TRBV6-5 and TRBJ1-6; D uncertain. This CDR3 is built from 15 residues. Per the germline V gene, CDR1 is MNHEY and CDR2 is SVGAGI. V was trimmed by 2 bases and J by 7 bases, leaving 12 bases between them. CDR3: CASSYDGQANSPLHF. CDR3 nucleotide sequence: TGTGCCAGCAGTTACGATGGGCAGGCCAATTCACCCCTCCACTTT.

This chain joins TRBV5-1 and TRBJ2-1; a possible D gene is TRBD2 (5 bases). Germline values: CDR1 SGHRS, CDR2 YFSETQ. V shed 2 bases and J shed 10 bases, with 16 bases lying between them. This CDR3 contains 14 residues. CDR3 region: CASSLSGVQGEQFF. CDR3 bases: TGCGCCAGCAGCTTAAGCGGTGTACAAGGAGAGCAGTTCTTC.

The chain couples TRBV7-6 to TRBJ2-5; possibly TRBD2 for D (5 bases). Per germline, CDR1 SGHVS and CDR2 FNYEAQ. The ends were cut back, 3 bases at V and 0 bases at J, with 11 bases in the middle. The CDR3 loop spans 15 amino acids. The CDR3 here is CASSFWTGYQETQYF. CDR3 nucleotide sequence: TGTGCCAGCAGCTTTTGGACGGGGTACCAAGAGACCCAGTACTTC.

V gene TRBV14 combines with J gene TRBJ1-2; 7 bases are shared with TRBD1. The CDR3 consists of 17 residues. Per germline, CDR1 SGHDN and CDR2 FVKESK. J gave up 3 bases and V 5 bases, and 15 bases lay outside the gene matches. In DNA form, the CDR3 reads TGTGCCAGCAGCGGAACTTTGAACAGGGGAACGGACTATGGCTACACCTTC. This translates into CASSGTLNRGTDYGYTF.

This chain connects TRBV5-1 to TRBJ1-1; a possible D gene is TRBD1 (5 bases). V was shortened by 1 base and J by 5 bases, with 9 bases between the two germline ends. Germline CDR1 reads SGHRS; CDR2 reads YFSETQ. The length of the CDR3 is 13 residues. In DNA, the CDR3 is TGCGCCAGCAGCTTGATAGGGGTGACTGAAGCTTTCTTT. Encoded protein: CASSLIGVTEAFF.

Written as DNA, the CDR3 is TGTGCCAGCAGCCCCGGGACAGGGGAAGAGACCCAGTACTTC. The encoded protein is CASSPGTGEETQYF. The rearrangement joins TRBV7-7 to TRBJ2-5; 10 bases agree with TRBD1. Germline values: CDR1 SSHAT, CDR2 FNYEAQ (reference sequence). There are 14 residues in the CDR3. The trim removed 5 bases at V and 3 bases at J, leaving 3 bases unmatched.

DNA for the CDR3: TGTGCCAGCAGCCCGACAGATTATAGCAATCAGCCCCAGCATTTT. This codes for CASSPTDYSNQPQHF. The chain combines TRBV28 with TRBJ1-5; D is possibly TRBD1 (5 bases). V gave up 6 bases and J gave up 0 bases, with 12 bases separating them. Per the germline V gene, CDR1 is MDHEN and CDR2 is SYDVKM. The length of the CDR3 is 15 residues.

V usage is TRBV6-5 and J usage is TRBJ2-3; D not resolved. Germline V gene lookup returns CDR1 MNHEY and CDR2 SVGAGI. This CDR3 spans 14 amino acids. Trimming cost V 6 bases and J 2 bases, with 12 bases left between them. DNA of the CDR3: TGTGCCAGCAGAGTTACGTACTTCACAGATACGCAGTATTTT. As protein: CASRVTYFTDTQYF.

The rearrangement joins TRBV9 to TRBJ2-3; the D is unclear. The V end lost 0 bases, the J end lost 6 bases, and 11 bases lay between the germline ends. CDR1 SGDLS and CDR2 YYNGEE come from the germline V gene. The CDR3 loop spans 14 amino acids. In DNA, the CDR3 is TGTGCCAGCAGCGTAGGGCCAATGGAGGATACGCAGTATTTT. Translating it yields CASSVGPMEDTQYF.

The V call is TRBV2, the J call TRBJ2-7; 9 positions match TRBD1. This CDR3 region has 17 residues. J lost 6 bases, V lost 6 bases, and 18 bases had no gene match. Per germline, CDR1 SNHLY and CDR2 FYNNEI. Here the CDR3 DNA reads TGTGCCAGCAGGGAGGGGGAGGTTACGGGACAGGGAGCCGAGCAGTACTTC. It is translated as CASREGEVTGQGAEQYF.

CDR3 nucleotide sequence: TGCAGTGCCCCGGTGCCCGGGGAGCTGTTTTTT. Translating it yields CSAPVPGELFF. The chain is built from TRBV20-1 and TRBJ2-2; D not resolved. This CDR3 is 11 amino acids long. Germline V gives CDR1 DFQATT, CDR2 SNEGSKA (reference sequence). V was shortened by 6 bases and J by 6 bases, with 8 bases between the two germline ends.

This clone has more than one count but fewer than ten. The genes are TRBV2 and TRBJ1-6; D is unresolved. Trimming pared 3 bases from V and 10 bases from J, leaving 10 bases between. Per the germline V gene, CDR1 is SNHLY and CDR2 is FYNNEI. The CDR3 covers 13 residues. This CDR3 is CASSEEGLSPLHF. In DNA, the CDR3 is TGTGCCAGCAGTGAGGAGGGCCTATCACCCCTCCACTTT. Full variable domain (outside the CDR3, taken from reference TRBV2 and TRBJ1-6): EPEVTQTPSHQVTQMGQEVILRCVPISNHLYFYWYRQILGQKVEFLVSFYNNEISEKSEIFDDQFSVERPDGSNFTLKIRSTKLEDSAMYFCASSEEGLSPLHFGNGTRLTVT.

J is TRBJ2-3 and V is TRBV5-1, with 11 positions matching TRBD2. Germline V gene lookup returns CDR1 SGHRS and CDR2 YFSETQ. V was pared by 4 bases and J by 4 bases, with 8 bases of the junction left unmatched. This CDR3 is 16 amino acids long. The CDR3 DNA follows: TGCGCCAGCAGCCCTCTAGCGGGGGGCCGCCCAGATACGCAGTATTTT. It encodes CASSPLAGGRPDTQYF.

The chain recombines TRBV5-5 with TRBJ2-3, with D maybe TRBD2 (6 bases). Looked up from germline, CDR1 is SGHKS and CDR2 is YYEKEE (reference sequence). The ends were cut back, 3 bases at V and 2 bases at J, with 13 bases in the middle. This CDR3 contains 15 residues. The CDR3 reads CASSSQAGVTDTQYF. CDR3 DNA: TGTGCCAGCAGCTCCCAAGCGGGCGTCACAGATACGCAGTATTTT.

This chain joins TRBV5-6 and TRBJ2-7; 9 positions agree with TRBD2. The V segment lost 3 bases and the J segment 4 bases; nucleotides outside the gene matches: 5. Germline loops: CDR1 SGHDT, CDR2 YYEEEE. CDR3 size: 14 residues. CDR3 nucleotides: TGTGCCAGCAGCTCACTAGCGGGCGTATACGAGCAGTACTTC. This gives the protein CASSSLAGVYEQYF.

The rearrangement joins TRBV29-1 to TRBJ1-2; maybe TRBD1 (5 bases). CDR1 SQVTM and CDR2 ANQGSEA come from the germline V gene. Trimming removed 8 bases from V and 6 bases from J, with 22 bases in between. This CDR3 spans 14 amino acids. CDR3 nucleotides: TGCAGCCACTCTTACGAGAGGGGCGGGGATGGCTACACCTTC. This sequence encodes CSHSYERGGDGYTF.

This clone was detected only a few times. This chain connects TRBV5-4 to TRBJ2-3; 9 nucleotides align to TRBD2. Germline lookup yields CDR1 SGHNT and CDR2 YYREEE (reference sequence). CDR3 length: 15 amino acids. Losses at the gene ends were 4 bases for V and 6 bases for J; bases not matched to a gene: 9. CDR3 loop: CASSPGLATFDTQYF. In DNA, the CDR3 is TGTGCCAGCAGCCCCGGACTAGCGACTTTCGATACGCAGTATTTT.

The chain has TRBV7-2 and TRBJ2-7, with D possibly matching TRBD2 (6 bases). Trimming took 2 bases from V and 4 from J, leaving 9 bases between them. The germline CDR1 and CDR2 sequences are SGHTA and FQGNSA. The CDR3 covers 13 residues. The CDR3 nucleotides read TGTGCCAGCAGCTTAACCCGGGAGTACGAGCAGTACTTC. Residues: CASSLTREYEQYF.

This chain links TRBV5-1 with TRBJ2-7; 7 bases fit TRBD2. The germline V gene has CDR1 SGHRS and CDR2 YFSETQ. The CDR3 is made up of 17 amino acids. The trim removed 1 base at V and 0 bases at J, leaving 10 bases unmatched. CDR3 amino acids: CASSLFPGGSSSYEQYF. The CDR3 DNA reads TGCGCCAGCAGCTTGTTTCCCGGGGGGTCGAGCTCCTACGAGCAGTACTTC.